The 5 T cell receptor beta chains reported below all come from one sample, sequenced in a study of post-analysis software for immune sequencing data. The study's findings and limits: Among 5 or 6 TRBV segments more frequent in patients than controls were TRBV5-6, TRBV5-1 and TRBV20-1.

Presence of unique molecular identifiers characterized the TCR beta cDNA libraries. A single record per CDR3 protein comes from TCRdb applying MiXCR to the PCR reads. The table includes some 370,000 distinct CDR3 sequences, roughly 38% detected once. No cognate antigen is known for these TCRs. Sequences were obtained from blood. The source of these receptors is a girl between 10 and 17 years old with multiple sclerosis.

This sequence joins TRBV29-1 and TRBJ1-4; unclear D gene. The V and J ends lost 6 bases and 0 bases respectively, with 14 bases between them. This CDR3 spans 15 amino acids. Germline V gives CDR1 SQVTM, CDR2 ANQGSEA. In nucleotides, the CDR3 is TGCAGCGTGATCCCGCTCGCTGCAACTAATGAAAAACTGTTTTTT. The encoded protein is CSVIPLAATNEKLFF.

This clonotype was counted a few times. The V gene is TRBV7-2, the J gene TRBJ1-4; no clear D. The CDR3 extends over 13 amino acids. CDR1 and CDR2 from the germline V gene are SGHTA and FQGNSA. Trimming stripped 2 bases from V and 8 bases from J, with 9 bases between. The CDR3 DNA sequence: TGTGCCAGCAGCTTAATTCTTCAGGAAAAACTGTTTTTT. Translating gives CASSLILQEKLFF.

The rearrangement joins TRBV19 to TRBJ1-2; 7 bases fit TRBD1. The ends lost 5 bases at V and 2 bases at J; junction bases unmatched: 2. The germline CDR1 and CDR2 sequences are LNHDA and SQIVND (reference sequence). This CDR3 is built from 13 residues. CDR3 region: CASSAGQNYGYTF. CDR3 sequence (DNA): TGTGCCAGTAGTGCGGGACAGAACTATGGCTACACCTTC.

This clonotype was seen a few times. V usage is TRBV11-2 and J usage is TRBJ2-5; TRBD2 agrees at 13 bases. This CDR3 is built from 18 residues. V shed 7 bases and J 5 bases; nucleotides not matched to a gene: 16. The germline CDR1 and CDR2 sequences are SGHAT and FQNNGV. CDR3: CASNSDEGLAGPGETQYF. In nucleotides, the CDR3 is TGTGCCAGCAACTCAGACGAGGGACTAGCGGGGCCGGGGGAGACCCAGTACTTC.

This clonotype was detected only a few times. The chain employs TRBV4-1 and TRBJ2-5, with 10 positions matching TRBD1. Losses at the gene ends were 3 bases for V and 6 bases for J; bases not matched to a gene: 10. The CDR3 is made up of 16 amino acids. The germline V gene has CDR1 MGHRA and CDR2 YSYEKL. CDR3 protein: CASSQVEGQGKQTQYF. CDR3 sequence (DNA): TGCGCCAGCAGCCAGGTGGAGGGACAGGGGAAACAGACCCAGTACTTC.